The text below deals with one T cell receptor (beta chain). Per the germline V gene, CDR1 is MNHEY and CDR2 is SMNVEV (reference sequence). The CDR3 sequence is 12 residues long. Trimming took off 8 bases at V and 5 bases at J, with 12 bases between the two ends. Per the authors' pipeline: Amplification with reference gene primers provided the estimates of nucleated cell counts. Generated by immunoSEQ multiplex PCR, the TCRdb table keeps only in-frame clones and is missing some. From that table come the V and J calls and clone size; the DNA was used to work out D and trimming. The sample holds more than 35,000 clones; about 88% are singletons and the top ten take around 36%. The sample is drawn from a study of blood T cell repertoires in COVID-19. At the level of the study: Samples came from the United States, Italy and Spain, spanning acute and convalescent COVID-19. Sources were T cells, B-cell-depleted T cells, or PBMCs; the material itself was cDNA or gDNA.

The rearrangement joins TRBV27 to TRBJ1-2; D uncertain. This sequence originates from a man between 70 and 80 years old with active COVID-19. The sample taken for sequencing was peripheral blood. For the CDR3, the DNA is TGTGCCAGCGGTCGCGGGTGGTATGGCTACACCTTC. The encoded protein is CASGRGWYGYTF.